Sequencing of this T cell receptor (beta chain) was carried out in a study of vaccination effects on CD4 cells after COVID-19 (dated by TCRdb to 2021 to 2024). Context from the whole study: Across the study, the median time from the second dose to post-vaccine sampling was 72 days (range 14 to 241). The study compared SARS-CoV-2 spike-specific CD4+ TCR repertoires before and after mRNA vaccination in COVID-19 convalescent patients and infection-naive vaccine recipients. Altogether, 10 COVID-19 convalescent patients and a few SARS-CoV-2-naive healthy vaccine recipients made up the full study. The Oncomine TCR Beta short-read assay on an Illumina iSeq 100 was used to sequence cultures from other donors in the study.

V gives up 0 bases and J gives up 0 bases, and the segment between their germline ends measures 8 bases. Per the germline V gene, MNHEY is the CDR1 and SVGAGI is the CDR2. From the cysteine through the phenylalanine, the CDR3 covers 15 amino acids. CDR3 DNA only is kept here, 45 bases in frame from base 1. Regarding this clone: What this receptor recognizes is not known. One base away there is no much larger clone; base qualities are not given.

Receptors were amplified or captured by the immunoSEQ multiplex PCR assay. DNA from the cultured and isolated CD4+ T cells underwent TCR beta CDR3 sequencing. The source study handled its data this way. Non-productive TCR sequences were discarded, and reads were trimmed to the CDR3 region, with only CDR3s of 7 or more amino acids retained. The MANAFEST web app was used to pick out antigen-specific clonotypes by comparing their expansion in peptide wells with that in reference cultures. To be called positive, a clone needed expansion at FDR<0.05 compared with the reference and with all other wells, an odds ratio greater than 5, and a frequency greater than 0.1% in two replicate wells. Clonotypes significantly expanded in SARS-CoV-2 spike wells and in at least one common cold coronavirus spike condition were defined as cross-reactive. CDR3 similarity was assessed by Levenshtein distance using the stringdist R package, and unrooted trees were constructed with ape in R 3.6.1. Held by TCRdb, this immuneACCESS table contains in-frame sequences only and omits some clones. Under half of the omission traces to an unresolved V gene where checked; the cause of the rest is unknown. For V, J and clone size, that table is used; D and trimming come from the DNA. The sample table records roughly 41,000 clones; around 70% of these occur just once. About 14% of the sample is taken by the ten largest.

In the ViraFEST assay, PBMC were stimulated with viral peptide pools, and antigen-specific CD4+ T cell clonotypes were then identified by expansion using TCR sequencing. After less than eleven days of culture, CD4+ T cells were isolated with the EasySep CD4+ T cell isolation kit. Each participant received two doses of an mRNA SARS-CoV-2 vaccine, either BNT162b2 or mRNA-1273. None of the healthy vaccine recipients had a prior SARS-CoV-2 infection, which was confirmed by nucleocapsid antibody tests that came back negative both before and after vaccination. Each well held around 1.9 million PBMC cultured in IMDM containing about 5.4% human AB serum, approximately 10 IU/ml IL-2 and gentamicin, along with around 11 ug/ml peptides. Half of the culture medium was replaced with fresh IL-2-containing medium on days 3 and 7. Unless noted otherwise, every peptide stimulation condition was grown in triplicate wells. Using Ficoll-Paque Plus gradient centrifugation, PBMC were separated from whole blood and then either used fresh or cryopreserved at -140C. Overlapping peptide pools spanned the spike proteins of SARS-CoV-2 and the common cold coronaviruses HCoV-NL63, HCoV-OC43 and HCoV-229E. The QIAamp micro DNA kit was used to extract genomic DNA from the cultured CD4+ T cells.

On the study overall, not on this receptor specifically: In healthy vaccine recipients, vaccine-induced clones were almost all SARS-CoV-2 mono-reactive, with only 1 of 255 being cross-reactive with common cold coronaviruses. Marked clonal contraction was observed in both infection-induced and vaccine-induced clones at late post-vaccination timepoints, consistent with waning T cell responses. The study was limited by a small number of convalescent patients and lacked early post-infection timepoints.

This receptor was identified in a human donor who received a COVID-19 vaccine. This specimen was CD4+ T cells from PBMCs cultured with HCoV-OC43 spike peptides, taken after COVID-19 vaccination. The cell subset or site label, read with the paper, signifies: HCoV-OC43 spike overlapping peptide pool stimulation. This chain is built from TRBV6-5 and TRBJ1-2; a confident D gene designation cannot be given. Here the CDR3 is given as CASSYSASANYGYTF. The nucleotide sequence reads TGTGCCAGCAGTTACTCGGCCAGCGCTAACTATGGCTACACCTTC.